This T cell receptor beta chain was sequenced in a study of T cell clonality in common variable immunodeficiency. This clone was observed at least ten times. Its antigen is currently unknown. The read ends 3 residues before the CDR3 terminus; that terminus is restored from the germline J gene. Overall study results and limits: Compared with controls, CVID subjects had fewer shared TCRbeta clones. Repertoire-complication correlations in CVID were limited by patient heterogeneity.

CDR1 SNHLY and CDR2 FYNNEI come from the germline V gene. The CDR3 length is 14 residues. TCRdb keeps only in-frame clones here, not all; method: immunoSEQ multiplex PCR. The sample contains about 42,000 clones, none of them singletons. This sequence was found in a person aged 18 to 75 in good health. The chain combines TRBV2 with TRBJ1-2; TRBD1 matches 11 bases. The sample consisted of peripheral blood mononuclear cells. This CDR3 reads CASRPGQGAGGYTF. The sequenced part of the CDR3 DNA is TGTGCCAGCAGGCCCGGACAGGGGGCAGGGGGC.